A selection of T cell receptor beta chains follows, all from one sample in a study of cytomegalovirus exposure and HLA in healthy donors. TCRdb's table, derived via immunoSEQ multiplex PCR, lists solely in-frame clones and lacks some. This sample yields 90,000 or so clones, of which approximately 80% are seen a single time; around 3.7% belongs to the top ten. Sequencing input: PBMCs. Receptor source: a man younger than 40 in good health and CMV-seropositive. Each CDR3 is given with its conserved first and last residue. A D gene is named only where the DNA matches it firmly. Clone sizes are given selectively: once, few, many, or a class where the clone is expanded.

CDR3aa: CASSPGQGVYEQYF
CDR3nt: TGTGCCAGCAGCCCCGGACAGGGGGTTTACGAGCAGTACTTC
v_gene: TRBV7-7
j_gene: TRBJ2-7
abundance: NA
d_gene: TRBD1

CDR3aa: CASSAYRDRTETQYF
CDR3nt: TGTGCCAGCAGCGCGTACAGGGACAGGACGGAGACCCAGTACTTC
v_gene: TRBV11-2
j_gene: TRBJ2-5
abundance: NA
d_gene: TRBD1

CDR3aa: CASRTGTYEKLFF
CDR3nt: TGCGCCAGCAGGACAGGGACTTATGAAAAACTGTTTTTT
v_gene: TRBV10-2
j_gene: TRBJ1-4
abundance: once
d_gene: TRBD1

CDR3aa: CASSLNYVGDEQFF
CDR3nt: TGTGCCAGCAGCTTAAATTATGTGGGCGATGAGCAGTTCTTC
v_gene: TRBV7-6
j_gene: TRBJ2-1
abundance: NA
d_gene: NA

CDR3aa: CASSGIQGAAEQFF
CDR3nt: TGTGCCAGCAGCGGAATACAGGGTGCGGCTGAGCAGTTCTTC
v_gene: TRBV9
j_gene: TRBJ2-1
abundance: once
d_gene: NA

CDR3aa: CASSAPPGQGIGDTQYF
CDR3nt: TGTGCCAGCAGTGCGCCCCCGGGACAGGGGATAGGTGATACGCAGTATTTT
v_gene: TRBV2
j_gene: TRBJ2-3
abundance: NA
d_gene: TRBD1

CDR3aa: CASSDSGSKNIQYF
CDR3nt: TGTGCCAGCAGTGACAGCGGGTCCAAAAACATTCAGTACTTC
v_gene: TRBV28
j_gene: TRBJ2-4
abundance: few
d_gene: NA

CDR3aa: CASSGQGGGYTF
CDR3nt: TGTGCCAGCAGCGGACAGGGAGGCGGCTACACCTTC
v_gene: TRBV7-8
j_gene: TRBJ1-2
abundance: NA
d_gene: TRBD1

CDR3aa: CASTAGQAYGYTF
CDR3nt: TGTGCCAGCACCGCGGGACAGGCCTATGGCTACACCTTC
v_gene: TRBV28
j_gene: TRBJ1-2
abundance: NA
d_gene: TRBD1

CDR3aa: CASSLTGLSGNTIYF
CDR3nt: TGCGCCAGCAGCTTGACAGGTTTATCTGGAAACACCATATATTTT
v_gene: TRBV5-1
j_gene: TRBJ1-3
abundance: NA
d_gene: NA

CDR3aa: CAMEPGQKGGEQYF
CDR3nt: TGTGCCATGGAACCGGGCCAAAAGGGAGGCGAGCAGTACTTC
v_gene: TRBV10-3
j_gene: TRBJ2-7
abundance: once
d_gene: NA

CDR3aa: CATSRQGASDQPQHF
CDR3nt: TGTGCCACCAGCAGGCAGGGGGCGTCTGATCAGCCCCAGCATTTT
v_gene: TRBV15
j_gene: TRBJ1-5
abundance: once
d_gene: TRBD1

CDR3aa: CASRPTGQLNSPLHF
CDR3nt: TGTGCCAGCAGACCAACGGGACAGCTTAATTCACCCCTCCACTTT
v_gene: TRBV6-5
j_gene: TRBJ1-6
abundance: NA
d_gene: TRBD1

CDR3aa: CASSANRRVNHEQYF
CDR3nt: TGTGCCAGCAGCGCCAACCGCAGGGTGAACCACGAGCAGTACTTC
v_gene: TRBV7-2
j_gene: TRBJ2-7
abundance: NA
d_gene: NA

CDR3aa: CASSQDGATSGYTF
CDR3nt: TGCGCCAGCAGCCAAGATGGGGCTACCAGTGGCTACACCTTC
v_gene: TRBV4-3
j_gene: TRBJ1-2
abundance: NA
d_gene: NA

CDR3aa: CASSTGLDTGELFF
CDR3nt: TGTGCCAGCAGCACGGGACTAGACACCGGGGAGCTGTTTTTT
v_gene: TRBV7-2
j_gene: TRBJ2-2
abundance: NA
d_gene: TRBD2

CDR3aa: CASSISVAGFGEQFF
CDR3nt: TGTGCCAGTAGTATTTCGGTAGCGGGCTTCGGAGAGCAGTTCTTC
v_gene: TRBV19
j_gene: TRBJ2-1
abundance: NA
d_gene: TRBD2

CDR3aa: CASSLELAGMGETQYF
CDR3nt: TGTGCCAGCAGCTTAGAACTAGCGGGGATGGGGGAGACCCAGTACTTC
v_gene: TRBV7-8
j_gene: TRBJ2-5
abundance: NA
d_gene: TRBD2

CDR3aa: CASSESASSAAYNEQFF
CDR3nt: TGTGCCAGCAGTGAATCCGCTTCTAGCGCCGCCTACAATGAGCAGTTCTTC
v_gene: TRBV6-4
j_gene: TRBJ2-1
abundance: NA
d_gene: NA

CDR3aa: CASSLEVGPNSYEQYF
CDR3nt: TGTGCCAGCAGCTTAGAAGTTGGGCCTAACTCCTACGAGCAGTACTTC
v_gene: TRBV7-8
j_gene: TRBJ2-7
abundance: NA
d_gene: NA